This record looks at one T cell receptor (beta chain) sequence and its context. No antigen is known for it. No much larger clonotype is one base removed from it; base qualities were not supplied. The trim is 0 bases for V and 2 bases for J, with a gap of 9 bases between the germline ends. Counted from cysteine to phenylalanine, this CDR3 has 14 amino acids. Solely the CDR3 DNA is kept, with 42 bases framed from the first base. From a lookup of the germline V gene, CDR1 and CDR2 are SGHRS and YFSETQ. In total, around 600 healthy bone marrow donors made up the cohort. All cohort members were sampled while nominally healthy, although unrecorded immune exposures were likely present. The donor tested CMV seropositive and was one of the 289 seropositive cohort members. Each donor provided a peripheral blood sample, and peripheral blood mononuclear cells were used for TCR beta sequencing. The Qiagen DNeasy Blood Extraction Kit was used to extract genomic DNA from the blood cell samples.

The data were obtained in a study of cytomegalovirus exposure and HLA in healthy donors (dated by TCRdb to 2016 to 2017). Describing the broader study: In an earlier analysis of 550 to 750 of the donors, approximately 300 Gb of sequence data and 90 million to 130 million unique TCR beta sequences from 150 million to 200 million T cells were reported. Every repertoire in the discovery cohort had been generated on one and the same sequencing platform. The aim of the study was to test whether cataloging public T cell receptors could identify signatures of past pathogen exposure. High-throughput TCR immunosequencing, statistical association of individual TCRs with disease status, and machine learning were combined to predict cytomegalovirus infection status. Among about 360 genotyped donors of the cohort, an average of 235,054 unique TCR beta nucleotide sequences were sequenced per donor, 15% to 20% of them non-productive. A later analysis re-analyzed previously published TCR beta repertoires from roughly 690 donors and added high-resolution HLA genotyping to study TCR occurrence patterns. Four to six DR-DQ haplotypes were handled as single units for association and clustering, since linkage in the cohort was strong. In the later analysis, no new phenotypic data were used to find candidate immune exposures; instead, reliance was placed on TCR beta sequences and their occurrence across donors. Besides the first cohort of roughly 640 subjects, a separate validation cohort made up of 90 to 150 different subjects was used. About 320 gigabases of sequencing data and tens of millions of unique TCR sequences were included in an early release covering about 700 HLA-typed donors. Class I and class II HLA loci were covered by the typing at four-digit resolution. The genetic ancestry cluster associated with self-reported Caucasian donors included over 65% of the approximately 430 genotyped donors. Donor age, sex, ethnicity and CMV serostatus were compiled together with the repertoire data. The study used immunosequencing to profile the T cell repertoires of about 670 subjects and linked those repertoires to cytomegalovirus serostatus. In a later genetic analysis, genome-wide SNP genotypes for about 65% of the roughly 670 donors were used, and that subset was treated as a discovery cohort. The number of donors typed differed by locus, with roughly 629-640 for A, B, C, DRB1 and DQB1, around 560 for DQA1, nearly 610 for DPA1, and some 440 for DPB1. In an earlier analysis of roughly 540 of the donors, high-throughput TCR beta sequencing was used to judge whether each TCR beta V gene segment behaved as functional or pseudogenic.

The library relied on the immunoSEQ multiplex PCR assay. For the multiplex PCR, a mixture combining 60 forward primers for TCR Vbeta segments and 13 reverse primers for TCR Jbeta segments was used. Amplification of the CDR3 region of rearranged TCR beta genes was performed with a multiplex PCR assay on genomic DNA. Amplified TCR beta libraries were sequenced as 87-base-pair reads on the Illumina HiSeq System. For the original study's pipeline: A later analysis tallied roughly 78 million unique TCR beta chains across the 700 or so repertoires, and some 10 million of those chains were shared by two or more donors. Raw reads were error-corrected and collapsed into unique sequences by a nearest-neighbor algorithm in which closely related sequences were merged to remove PCR and sequencing errors. CDR3 sequences were aligned to IMGT reference sequences to assign V, D and J gene segments. For a sequence to be retained, a match of at least six nucleotides was required to both a V gene segment and a J gene segment. A rearrangement was called productive if the CDR3 had no stop codons and remained in frame with V and J, and every other rearrangement was called non-productive. CDR3 was defined according to IMGT convention as the region running from the second conserved V-encoded cysteine to the conserved J-encoded phenylalanine. The earlier analysis of roughly 590 of the donors excluded any sequence lacking an unambiguous match to a single V gene segment. An earlier analysis of 587 of the donors called V segments functional above 56.7% productive rearrangements and segregating when the between-donor standard deviation exceeded 5%. A statistical classification framework was built to diagnose cytomegalovirus status from the catalog of TCR beta chain sequences. V and J gene assignment, in a later analysis, came from comparing TCR nucleotide sequences with IMGT/GENE-DB human TR gene sequences. In a later analysis, CDR3 sequences and most-parsimonious VDJ recombination scenarios were assigned using the TCRdist pipeline. In a later analysis, each TCR beta chain was defined by its CDR3 amino acid sequence together with its V-gene family, and reads without a unique V-gene family were excluded. As a way to deal with suspected cross-contamination and a sequencing artifact, a later analysis dropped over 550 nucleotide sequences that were highly shared and had low generation probability. For each public chain, a later analysis derived a clonal expansion index from normalized ranks of inferred template counts within each repertoire. In a later analysis, generation probabilities were computed with a VDJ recombination model fitted to out-of-frame rearrangements, and the resulting probabilities were checked against IGoR. In a later analysis, hypergeometric tests were used to score TCR-TCR, TCR-HLA and TCR-CMV co-occurrence, with a repertoire-size bias correction applied to TCR pairs. To estimate false discovery rates, a later analysis permuted the HLA or CMV assignments 20 times. A later analysis grouped co-occurring TCRs with DBSCAN, adding TCRdist sequence similarity when clustering within HLA-allele-positive subsets. For co-occurrence clustering, repertoires with fewer than 30,000 or more than 120,000 public chains were excluded, along with a handful of repertoires with anomalous nucleotide sharing. The table was pulled from immuneACCESS by TCRdb, which kept in-frame rearrangements only. Such tables lose some clones; where checked, under half of the loss comes from unresolved V genes, and the rest has no known cause. D and trimming come from the DNA, and the V and J calls and clone size come from that table. For this sample there are about 160,000 clones; roughly 81% appear just once. The ten largest clones add up to less than 2.5% of the sample.

Study-wide findings and limitations: The sequencing pipeline was judged likely to have produced a cluster of highly shared sequence variants as a technical artifact. It was suggested by the authors that the approach could potentially be generalized to other disease states and immunological phenotypes. Most CMV-associated TCR beta chains appeared to be HLA-restricted in a later analysis, and the HLA associations seemed to be driven largely by CMV exposure. In a later genetic analysis, a missense DCLRE1C variant was associated with V-gene and J-gene trimming of TCR beta chains, and the association was replicated in an independent cohort. Because HLA typing was unavailable for some donors at each locus, only the typed subset was used in association tests. Roughly uniform sequencing depth across donors was assumed in presence/absence analyses, although this assumption may not hold. The study gave a list of about 160 TCR beta chains associated with cytomegalovirus. Immune exposure information for the cohort was limited to CMV serostatus. A later analysis found that TCR association rates varied across HLA loci, with DRB1 alleles showing the most associated TCRs and HLA-C alleles the fewest. In a later genetic analysis, fewer N-insertions in productive TCRs were reported among donors in an Asian-associated ancestry cluster than the approximately 710-donor mean. Linkage disequilibrium might explain the correlated functional status among segregating V segments, but an unknown experimental factor could not be ruled out. In an earlier analysis of approximately 590 of the donors, most TCR beta V segments appeared in productive rearrangements about 87% or about 30% of the time, broadly matching IMGT annotations. In vitro tests confirmed that a few of the cytomegalovirus-associated TCR beta chains recognize cytomegalovirus antigens. The cohort was sequenced for TCR beta chains only, and without alpha or paired-chain data the features that could be detected were limited. A further reported finding was that TCR beta sequences accurately predicted the HLA-A and HLA-B alleles for most subjects in the first cohort. In a later analysis, several top co-occurrence clusters were reported to appear linked to parvovirus B19, influenza, CMV and Epstein-Barr virus. At a false discovery rate of 0.05, a later analysis linked around 17,000 TCR beta sequences to specific HLA alleles. The earlier analysis of approximately 590 of the donors excluded seventeen rarely observed V segments, including chromosome 9 orphons, because counts were too low. Cytomegalovirus status was reported to be diagnosed by the classifier with high specificity and sensitivity in both the original and validation cohorts. Assigning TCR associations to individual alleles was difficult when HLA alleles, especially DR and DQ, strongly co-occurred. Most TCR sequences were observed very rarely across donors, whereas some public TCRs were present in many individuals. Some IMGT-functional V segments, including TRBV6-2 and TRBV6-3, could not be told apart with the 87-base-pair reads, so those segments were excluded. In a later analysis, HLA-associated TCR beta chains were found to be more clonally expanded and to have lower generation probabilities than equally common non-associated chains.

The sequence joins TRBV5-1 to TRBJ2-7; the D gene assignment is ambiguous. This sequence was found in a man aged 18 to 29 in good health and CMV-seropositive. Input material: PBMCs. The nucleotide sequence reads as follows: TGCGCCAGCAGCTTGGTAAGCCAGGCCTACGAGCAGTACTTC. This translates into CASSLVSQAYEQYF.